These 31 T cell receptor beta chains share one sample of origin, sequenced in a study of beta chain features in type 1 diabetes. Reverse transcribing all isolated RNA meant expressed TCRB transcripts were sequenced. Repertoires were generated with immunoSEQ multiplex PCR, while TCRdb's copy carries only in-frame clones and drops some. The sample has some 200,000 clones, approximately 10% seen once. Input material: central memory CD4+ T cells from blood. The receptors derive from a man aged 18 to 30 in good health.

This clone occurred many times. The V call is TRBV7-2, the J call TRBJ2-3, with D tentatively TRBD2 (5 bases). Germline V gene sequence: CDR1 SGHTA, CDR2 FQGNSA. V lost 5 bases to trimming and J lost 7 bases, with 13 bases between them. The CDR3 covers 13 residues. CDR3 coding DNA: TGTGCCAGCAGCCCGGAACTAGGCAATACGCAGTATTTT. As protein: CASSPELGNTQYF.

This clone occurred a few times. This sequence joins TRBV11-2 and TRBJ2-1, with D possibly TRBD2 on 5 matching bases. The CDR3 spans 16 residues. CDR1 and CDR2 (germline): SGHAT, FQNNGV. Between the trimmed V and J ends, which lost 1 base and 3 bases, there was a span of 13 bases. The CDR3 protein is CASSLARGNGYNEQFF. The CDR3 nucleotides are TGTGCCAGCAGCTTAGCGAGAGGGAATGGCTACAATGAGCAGTTCTTC.

This clone was counted only a few times. A junction boundary mismatches the germline segment, possibly from a read error. The V and J genes are TRBV9 and TRBJ2-1; 10 positions match TRBD2. This CDR3 comprises 15 residues. Germline CDR1 reads SGDLS; CDR2 reads YYNGEE. The CDR3 DNA is TGTGCCCGCAGCGTGCTAGCGGGAGAGCGCGGTGAGCAGTTCTTC. Protein: CARSVLAGERGEQFF. The whole variable domain, filled in from reference TRBV9 and TRBJ2-1, reads DSGVTQTPKHLITATGQRVTLRCSPRSGDLSVYWYQQSLDQGLQFLIQYYNGEERAKGNILERFSAQQFPDLHSELNLSSLELGDSALYFCARSVLAGERGEQFFGPGTRLTVL.

The CDR3 region has the DNA TGTGCCTGGAGTCCCGGGGGAGGCGGCACAGATACGCAGTATTTT. Protein sequence: CAWSPGGGGTDTQYF. The V gene is TRBV30, the J gene TRBJ2-3, with D possibly matching TRBD2 (6 bases). Between the trimmed V and J ends, which lost 2 bases and 1 base, there was a span of 13 bases. The germline CDR1 and CDR2 sequences are GTSNPN and SVGIG (reference sequence). This CDR3 is built from 15 residues. Full variable domain (outside the CDR3, taken from reference TRBV30 and TRBJ2-3): SQTIHQWPATLVQPVGSPLSLECTVEGTSNPNLYWYRQAAGRGLQLLFYSVGIGQISSEVPQNLSASRPQDRQFILSSKKLLLSDSGFYLCAWSPGGGGTDTQYFGPGTRLTVL.

J is TRBJ1-4 and V is TRBV10-3; D unclear. Trimming took 11 bases from V and 0 from J, leaving 10 bases between them. Germline values: CDR1 ENHRY, CDR2 SYGVKD. CDR3 length equals 13 residues. CDR3 coding DNA: TGTGCCGCGCAATCATCAACTAATGAAAAACTGTTTTTT. Translation: CAAQSSTNEKLFF.

The gene calls are TRBV5-1 and TRBJ1-2, with TRBD1 identical over 7 bases. CDR1 is SGHRS, CDR2 YFSETQ, per germline. The ends lost 4 bases at V and 2 bases at J; junction bases unmatched: 5. The CDR3 is made up of 14 amino acids. The CDR3 loop reads CASSPRQGNYGYTF. In DNA form, the CDR3 reads TGCGCCAGCAGCCCTAGACAGGGCAACTATGGCTACACCTTC.

This clone was recorded a few times. The V and J genes are TRBV19 and TRBJ2-7, with D unresolved. V was cut by 3 bases and J by 3 bases, with 12 bases left in between. CDR1 is LNHDA and CDR2 is SQIVND in the germline V gene (reference sequence). The CDR3 is 14 residues long. In nucleotides, the CDR3 is TGTGCCAGTAGTATCCAGGTTGGGTACTACGAGCAGTACTTC. Protein product: CASSIQVGYYEQYF.

The J gene is TRBJ1-1, the V gene TRBV2; D not certain. The germline V gene has CDR1 SNHLY and CDR2 FYNNEI. This CDR3 comprises 11 residues. Trimming shortened V by 4 bases and J by 5 bases, and 5 bases separated the two germline ends. Here the CDR3 DNA reads TGTGCCAGCAGTGGTAGTACTGAAGCTTTCTTT. It translates to CASSGSTEAFF.

Ten or more counts support this clone. The V call is TRBV2, the J call TRBJ2-1; D might be TRBD1 or TRBD2, each matching 5 bases. Trimming shortened V by 6 bases and J by 2 bases, and 14 bases separated the two germline ends. From germline, CDR1 is SNHLY and CDR2 FYNNEI. CDR3 length: 15 residues. CDR3 sequence reads: CASRGDLGAYNEQFF. CDR3 in DNA: TGTGCCAGCAGGGGGGATCTAGGGGCCTACAATGAGCAGTTCTTC.

This clone occurred a few times. This sequence joins TRBV14 and TRBJ2-2; D is uncertain. The CDR3 spans 12 residues. Trimming left V 4 bases short and J 7 bases short, with 7 bases between. Germline assignment: CDR1 SGHDN and CDR2 FVKESK. CDR3 sequence (DNA): TGTGCCAGCAGCCGATGGGGCGGGGAGCTGTTTTTT. Its protein product is CASSRWGGELFF.

The V gene is TRBV9, the J gene TRBJ2-1; maybe TRBD1 (5 bases). The CDR3 loop spans 13 amino acids. Germline V lookup: CDR1 SGDLS, CDR2 YYNGEE. V lost 2 bases to trimming and J lost 10 bases, with 13 bases between them. The CDR3 nucleotides read TGTGCCAGCAGCGTGATTGACAGCACCGAGCAGTTCTTC. This translates into CASSVIDSTEQFF. The complete variable domain, with remaining parts taken from reference TRBV9 and TRBJ2-1, reads DSGVTQTPKHLITATGQRVTLRCSPRSGDLSVYWYQQSLDQGLQFLIQYYNGEERAKGNILERFSAQQFPDLHSELNLSSLELGDSALYFCASSVIDSTEQFFGPGTRLTVL.

Only a few counts were recorded for this clone. The chain has TRBV5-4 and TRBJ2-3; 10 bases are a match to TRBD2. CDR1 is SGHNT and CDR2 is YYREEE in the germline V gene (reference sequence). The CDR3 loop spans 14 amino acids. With V trimmed by 3 bases and J by 5 bases, 3 bases remained unmatched. The CDR3 here is CASSSRLAGDTQYF. CDR3 sequence (DNA): TGTGCCAGCAGCTCGAGACTAGCGGGAGATACGCAGTATTTT.

The chain recombines TRBV29-1 with TRBJ1-1; a possible D gene is TRBD1 (5 bases). This CDR3 is 13 amino acids long. Trimming shortened V by 8 bases and J by 4 bases, and 17 bases separated the two germline ends. Germline-derived CDR1 and CDR2 are SQVTM and ANQGSEA. CDR3 in amino acids: CSTKQGVVTEAFF. The DNA for the CDR3 is TGCAGCACCAAACAAGGGGTTGTCACTGAAGCTTTCTTT. Full variable domain (outside the CDR3, taken from reference TRBV29-1 and TRBJ1-1): SAVISQKPSRDICQRGTSLTIQCQVDSQVTMMFWYRQQPGQSLTLIATANQGSEATYESGFVIDKFPISRPNLTFSTLTVSNMSPEDSSIYLCSTKQGVVTEAFFGQGTRLTVV.

In its sample, this clone was seen many times. The chain carries TRBV7-2 and TRBJ2-6; D is ambiguous. The CDR3 covers 18 residues. CDR1 is SGHTA and CDR2 is FQGNSA in the germline V gene. The ends were cut back, 0 bases at V and 0 bases at J, with 12 bases in the middle. CDR3 sequence: CASSLALLGSSGANVLTF. The CDR3 DNA sequence: TGTGCCAGCAGCTTAGCCTTGCTGGGAAGCTCTGGGGCCAACGTCCTGACTTTC.

The chain joins TRBV5-1 to TRBJ2-1; D remains unclear. This CDR3 contains 13 residues. Germline CDR1 and CDR2: SGHRS and YFSETQ. V gave up 2 bases and J gave up 7 bases, with 10 bases separating them. The CDR3 region is CASSFTVLNEQFF. DNA of the CDR3: TGCGCCAGCAGCTTCACAGTATTGAATGAGCAGTTCTTC. Drawing the rest from reference TRBV5-1 and TRBJ2-1, the complete variable domain is KAGVTQTPRYLIKTRGQQVTLSCSPISGHRSVSWYQQTPGQGLQFLFEYFSETQRNKGNFPGRFSGRQFSNSRSEMNVSTLELGDSALYLCASSFTVLNEQFFGPGTRLTVL.

This clone appeared a few times. The V call is TRBV30, the J call TRBJ1-3; TRBD1 aligns across 8 bases. Unmatched junction bases numbered 8, after V lost 1 base and J lost 0 bases. The CDR3 is 17 residues long. CDR1 and CDR2 from the germline V gene are GTSNPN and SVGIG (reference sequence). The CDR3 loop is CAWSEPGQADSGNTIYF. CDR3 sequence (DNA): TGTGCCTGGAGTGAGCCGGGACAGGCTGACTCTGGAAACACCATATATTTT.

This clone was detected a few times. The gene calls are TRBV25-1 and TRBJ2-1, with TRBD2 matching over 8 bases. This CDR3 spans 15 amino acids. Germline lookup yields CDR1 MGHDK and CDR2 SYGVNS. The V segment lost 1 base and the J segment 7 bases; nucleotides outside the gene matches: 6. CDR3 nucleotides: TGTGCCAGCAGTGAATGGGGGACTAGTAGGAATGAGCAGTTCTTC. It is translated as CASSEWGTSRNEQFF.

This clone has a handful of counts. The chain has TRBV9 and TRBJ2-1, with 11 bases aligning to TRBD2. CDR1 and CDR2 from the germline V gene are SGDLS and YYNGEE. V trimming: 4 bases; J trimming: 9 bases; junction bases outside the gene matches: 9. This CDR3 is built from 15 residues. CDR3 bases: TGTGCCAGCAGCCAACCGGGACTAGCGGTTACTGAGCAGTTCTTC. Protein: CASSQPGLAVTEQFF. Drawing the rest from reference TRBV9 and TRBJ2-1, the complete variable domain is DSGVTQTPKHLITATGQRVTLRCSPRSGDLSVYWYQQSLDQGLQFLIQYYNGEERAKGNILERFSAQQFPDLHSELNLSSLELGDSALYFCASSQPGLAVTEQFFGPGTRLTVL.

The rearrangement uses TRBV5-1 and TRBJ1-5, with D hard to call. In germline, CDR1 is SGHRS, CDR2 YFSETQ. The CDR3 sequence is 13 residues long. V shed 4 bases and J shed 1 base, with 6 bases lying between them. The CDR3 is CASSPDSNQPQHF. CDR3 nucleotide sequence: TGCGCCAGCAGCCCCGACAGCAATCAGCCCCAGCATTTT.

Ten or more counts support this clone. One junction end disagrees with the germline gene, perhaps due to a read error. The chain couples TRBV11-2 to TRBJ2-7; D ambiguous. The length of the CDR3 is 14 residues. The germline V gene encodes CDR1 SGHAT and CDR2 FQNNGV. CDR3 residues: CASSLELASHEQYF. The CDR3 DNA follows: TGTGCCAGCAGCTTAGAATTGGCCTCCCACGAGCAGTACTTC.

This clone was seen at least ten times. The chain carries TRBV6-5 and TRBJ2-7, with TRBD1 as a possible D gene (6 bases). Germline CDR1 is MNHEY and CDR2 is SVGAGI. V was trimmed by 6 bases and J by 3 bases, leaving 12 bases between them. The CDR3 is 13 residues long. The CDR3 DNA reads TGTGCCAGCAGGCAAGGACAGAACTACGAGCAGTACTTC. Translating it yields CASRQGQNYEQYF.

The V call is TRBV9, the J call TRBJ2-7, with 10 bases fitting TRBD2. The CDR3 extends over 14 amino acids. Germline V gene data show CDR1 as SGDLS and CDR2 as YYNGEE. The V segment lost 2 bases and the J segment 2 bases; nucleotides outside the gene matches: 1. CDR3 nucleotides: TGTGCCAGCAGCGTTGGACTAGCGGCCTACGAGCAGTACTTC. Amino acids: CASSVGLAAYEQYF.

A word on this clone: With a far larger clone one base away, a read error is the likely cause. This sequence joins TRBV5-4 and TRBJ2-5, with D unclear. There are 12 residues in the CDR3. Trimming shortened V by 0 bases and J by 0 bases, and 0 bases separated the two germline ends. CDR1 is SGHNT and CDR2 is YYREEE in the germline V gene (reference sequence). For the CDR3, the DNA is TGTGCCAGCAGCTTGGACCAAGAGACCCAGTACTTC. Amino acids: CASSLDQETQYF.

V and J are TRBV18 and TRBJ2-7, with D perhaps matching TRBD1 or TRBD2 (5 bases each). CDR1 and CDR2 from the germline V gene are KGHSH and LQKENI. The V end lost 8 bases, the J end lost 6 bases, and 14 bases lay between the germline ends. The CDR3 consists of 12 residues. The CDR3 is CASVGAAREQYF. The CDR3 DNA sequence: TGTGCCAGCGTCGGGGCCGCCCGCGAGCAGTACTTC.

This clone was observed a few times. The chain uses TRBV9 and TRBJ2-7; 11 bases match TRBD2. Unmatched junction bases numbered 5, after V lost 4 bases and J lost 2 bases. The CDR3 contains 15 residues. CDR1 SGDLS and CDR2 YYNGEE come from the germline V gene. The CDR3: CASSRYSGRAYEQYF. As DNA, the CDR3 is TGTGCCAGCAGCAGATATAGCGGGAGGGCCTACGAGCAGTACTTC.

This clone turned up a few times. The same CDR3 arises from other DNA sequences in this sample as well. The J gene is TRBJ2-1, the V gene TRBV5-1, with a weak D call TRBD1 (5 bases). Trimming pared 2 bases from V and 4 bases from J, leaving 7 bases between. The CDR3 loop spans 13 amino acids. Per the germline V gene, CDR1 is SGHRS and CDR2 is YFSETQ. The CDR3 DNA reads as TGCGCCAGCAGCTTTGACAGTTACAATGAGCAGTTCTTC. This codes for CASSFDSYNEQFF. Complete variable domain (other parts from reference TRBV5-1 and TRBJ2-1): KAGVTQTPRYLIKTRGQQVTLSCSPISGHRSVSWYQQTPGQGLQFLFEYFSETQRNKGNFPGRFSGRQFSNSRSEMNVSTLELGDSALYLCASSFDSYNEQFFGPGTRLTVL.

This clone turned up a few times. This rearrangement joins TRBV18 to TRBJ2-1; D call uncertain. The CDR3 has 14 amino acids. V shed 0 bases and J shed 6 bases, with 9 bases lying between them. Germline V gives CDR1 KGHSH, CDR2 LQKENI. The CDR3, as DNA: TGTGCCAGCTCACCACCTTTGGGCTCCAATGAGCAGTTCTTC. Protein product: CASSPPLGSNEQFF.

This clone occurred a few times. The CDR3 DNA sequence: TGCAGCGCGAGACAGGACGTCTACGAGCAGTACTTC. As protein: CSARQDVYEQYF. The chain combines TRBV29-1 with TRBJ2-7, with D perhaps TRBD1 (6 bases). From germline, CDR1 is SQVTM and CDR2 ANQGSEA. The germline V and J ends were trimmed by 7 bases and 3 bases, with 13 bases remaining between them. The CDR3 is 12 residues long.

This clone has ten or more counts. The V gene is TRBV14, the J gene TRBJ1-4, with unresolved D. The V end was cut by 0 bases, the J end by 16 bases, with 15 bases between. This CDR3 spans 13 amino acids. From germline, CDR1 is SGHDN and CDR2 FVKESK. The CDR3 nucleotides read TGTGCCAGCAGCCAAGATGGGATACAGAAGCAGTTTTTT. Amino acid sequence: CASSQDGIQKQFF. The full variable domain, completed using reference TRBV14 and TRBJ1-4, is EAGVTQFPSHSVIEKGQTVTLRCDPISGHDNLYWYRRVMGKEIKFLLHFVKESKQDESGMPNNRFLAERTGGTYSTLKVQPAELEDSGVYFCASSQDGIQKQFFGSGTQLSVL.

This rearrangement joins TRBV29-1 to TRBJ2-3; 7 nucleotides agree with TRBD2. The V segment lost 8 bases and the J segment 3 bases; nucleotides outside the gene matches: 8. Germline CDR1 is SQVTM and CDR2 is ANQGSEA. CDR3 length equals 13 residues. CDR3 DNA sequence: TGCAGCCCTTGGGCGGGAGCGACAGATACGCAGTATTTT. This codes for CSPWAGATDTQYF.

This clone was recorded a few times. The V gene is TRBV11-2, the J gene TRBJ1-2; possible D gene TRBD1, 5 bases. The CDR3 has 14 residues. The V end lost 0 bases, the J end lost 8 bases, and 13 bases lay between the germline ends. Germline lookup yields CDR1 SGHAT and CDR2 FQNNGV. CDR3 coding DNA: TGTGCCAGCAGCTTAGAACGGGGGACCTACGGCTACACCTTC. It is translated as CASSLERGTYGYTF.